What follows is one TCR beta chain and its context. Via 5' RACE with UMI labels, TRB cDNA libraries were prepared. TCRdb reworked the 5' RACE reads into one entry per CDR3 protein, no DNA. The sample table sets out about 3,600 distinct CDR3 sequences. The data are from a study of CXCR3-negative and CXCR3-positive naive CD8 T cells. The germline CDR1 and CDR2 sequences are SGHDT and YYEEEE. CDR3 length: 16 amino acids. The receptor's source is a human donor in good health. Some clones in this sample may be carry-over from other donors' samples. The specimen sequenced was naive CXCR3- CD8+ T cells from blood. Subset given: CD45RO-CCR7+CD27+CD95- naive CD8+ T cells lacking CXCR3 (TNR3-). J is TRBJ1-1 and V is TRBV5-6; TCRdb's D call, TRBD1, is unchecked because there is no DNA. The CDR3 region is CASSPDGQTLNTEAFF.